This T cell receptor beta chain emerged from a study of T cell repertoires in cytomegalovirus infection. TCRdb reprocessed the reads via MiXCR and lists one record per CDR3 protein. The sample contains tens of thousands of distinct CDR3 sequences, around 3.8% of which appear only once. From germline, CDR1 is SGHVS and CDR2 FNYEAQ. The length of the CDR3 is 15 residues. V was trimmed by 1 base and J by 2 bases, leaving 11 bases between them. Ten or more counts support this clonotype. The V call is TRBV7-6, the J call TRBJ2-5; the D call may be TRBD1 or TRBD2 (5 bases each). Sequencing input: PBMCs. This TCR was recovered from a human donor in good health (CMV status not recorded). Some clones in this sample may be carry-over from other donors' samples. CDR3 amino acids: CASSLVGGGQETQYF. DNA for the CDR3: TGTGCCAGCAGCTTAGTTGGGGGTGGTCAAGAGACCCAGTACTTC.